This paragraph reports one T cell receptor (beta chain). The entry originates in a study of blood T cell repertoires in COVID-19. Study background: Donors in the United States, Italy and Spain gave samples during acute or convalescent COVID-19. The cDNA or gDNA used as material had been derived from T cells, B-cell-depleted T cells, or PBMCs.

TCRdb's table, derived via immunoSEQ multiplex PCR, lists solely in-frame clones and lacks some. This sample has approximately 28,000 clones; almost 90% occur once, and the top ten carry 1.5% to 2%. V shed 6 bases and J shed 5 bases, with 14 bases lying between them. The length of the CDR3 is 14 residues. Germline V lookup: CDR1 SGHTA, CDR2 FQGNSA. The chain uses TRBV7-2 and TRBJ1-5, with a possible D match to TRBD1 (6 bases). This clonotype originated in a woman aged 55-69 years with active COVID-19. Sequenced input: peripheral blood. The CDR3 region has the DNA TGTGCCAGCAGTTCCGGGGGGCGGGATCAGCCCCAGCATTTT. This encodes CASSSGGRDQPQHF.